This entry concerns a single T cell receptor (beta chain). Its antigen is still unknown. The data were obtained in a study of T cell responses to AZD1222 COVID-19 vaccine. Study-level background: Pooling of second doses given at about 4 or about 12 weeks was done. Whole-study findings and limits: After two AZD1222 doses, spike-specific TCR breadth and depth rose versus day 0. Vaccine-associated CD4 TCRs spanned spike, dominant at 160-218 and 743-854. Recipients of AZD1222 seropositive at baseline numbered only 5 to 7.

Here immunoSEQ multiplex PCR was the method, and the copy in TCRdb shows in-frame clones only, minus some. The data show over 150,000 clones, with about 88% seen just once and around 6% held by the top ten. Per germline, CDR1 SGHDT and CDR2 YYEEEE. The CDR3 totals 15 residues. The V and J ends lost 0 bases and 6 bases, in that order; junction bases with no gene match: 6. The input for sequencing was peripheral blood, taken on day 0 of AZD1222 vaccination. This sequence originates from an adult in good health. J is TRBJ1-5 and V is TRBV5-6; 7 bases are shared with TRBD1. CDR3 sequence (DNA): TGTGCCAGCAGCTTGGGAGACAGGGTAGGTCAGCCCCAGCATTTT. The encoded protein is CASSLGDRVGQPQHF.